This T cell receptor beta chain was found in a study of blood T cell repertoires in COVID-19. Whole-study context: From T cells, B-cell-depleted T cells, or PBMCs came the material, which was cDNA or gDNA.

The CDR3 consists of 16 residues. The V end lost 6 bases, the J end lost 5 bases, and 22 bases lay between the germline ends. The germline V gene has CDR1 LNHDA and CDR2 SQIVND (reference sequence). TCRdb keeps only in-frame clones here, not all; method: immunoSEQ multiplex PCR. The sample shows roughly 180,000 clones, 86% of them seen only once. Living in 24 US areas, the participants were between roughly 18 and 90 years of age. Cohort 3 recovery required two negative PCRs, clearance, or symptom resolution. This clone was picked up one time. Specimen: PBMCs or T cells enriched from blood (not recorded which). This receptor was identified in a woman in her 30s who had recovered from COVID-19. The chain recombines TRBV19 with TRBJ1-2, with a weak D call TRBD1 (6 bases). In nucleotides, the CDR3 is TGTGCCAGTAGCAGTTGGGACGGCCAGGGGAATTATGGCTACACCTTC. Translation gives CASSSWDGQGNYGYTF.